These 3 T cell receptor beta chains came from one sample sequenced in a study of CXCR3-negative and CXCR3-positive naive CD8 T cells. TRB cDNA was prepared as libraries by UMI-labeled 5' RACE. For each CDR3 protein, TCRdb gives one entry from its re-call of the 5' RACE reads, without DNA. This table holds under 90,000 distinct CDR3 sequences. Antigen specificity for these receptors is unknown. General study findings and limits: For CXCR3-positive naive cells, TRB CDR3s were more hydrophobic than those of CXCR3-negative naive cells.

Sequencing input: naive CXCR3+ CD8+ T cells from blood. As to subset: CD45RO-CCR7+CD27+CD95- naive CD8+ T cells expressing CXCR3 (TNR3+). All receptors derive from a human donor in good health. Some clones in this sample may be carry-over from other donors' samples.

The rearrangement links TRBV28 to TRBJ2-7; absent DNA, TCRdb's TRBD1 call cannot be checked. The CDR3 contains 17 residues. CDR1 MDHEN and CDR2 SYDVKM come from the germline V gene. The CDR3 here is CASSQGSGAEFSYEQYF.

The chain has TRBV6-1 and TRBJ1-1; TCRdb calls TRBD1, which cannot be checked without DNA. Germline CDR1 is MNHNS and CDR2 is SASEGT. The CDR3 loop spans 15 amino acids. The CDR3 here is CASRPQQPMNTEAFF.

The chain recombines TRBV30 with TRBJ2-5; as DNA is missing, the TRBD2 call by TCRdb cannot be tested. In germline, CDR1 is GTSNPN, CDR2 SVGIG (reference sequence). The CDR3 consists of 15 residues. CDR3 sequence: CAYTSGGSSQETQYF.